The text below deals with one TCR beta chain. The antigen is unknown. The sample belongs to a study of identifying expanded T cells in peripheral blood. Study findings and constraints: Differentially abundant clones: about 1.1 between replicates, about 16 at 2 to 3 weeks, around 20 at four. Across healthy donors, higher total template counts meant significantly greater approximately two-week count variance.

Healthy donors had no documented immune events, such as infections, while sampled. Some clones are missing from TCRdb's copy, which holds only in-frame ones; the method was immunoSEQ multiplex PCR. The data hold about 63,000 clones, with about 80% observed a single time. Germline CDR1 and CDR2: MGHDK and SYGVNS. The CDR3 spans 16 residues. The V end was cut by 2 bases, the J end by 2 bases, with 12 bases between. Material for sequencing was blood. This rearrangement joins TRBV25-1 to TRBJ1-4; D is possibly TRBD1 (6 bases). The TCR sequence derives from a person between 18 and 75 years old in good health. Written as DNA, the CDR3 is TGTGCCAGCAGTGAAAGACCGGGGGCTACTAATGAAAAACTGTTTTTT. Amino acids: CASSERPGATNEKLFF.